This T cell receptor (beta chain) was recorded in a study of early T cells in non-severe SARS-CoV-2 infection. Study summary: Sequencing of unsorted whole blood was done on bulk RNA, leaving chains unpaired. Findings of the study overall: In VDJdb matching, anti-spike CD8 responses were favored while private and CD4 specificities went missing.

This CDR3 region has 15 residues. With 2 bases clipped from V and 2 bases from J, the junction kept 6 bases outside the gene matches. Each cDNA molecule carried a unique molecular identifier. TCRdb reprocessed the 5' RACE reads with MiXCR, giving one entry per CDR3 protein. The table records under 75,000 distinct CDR3 sequences, approximately 12% of them present only once. Ten or more counts support this clonotype. The target antigen is unknown. The sequencing sample was made of whole blood. The clonotype was recovered from an adult who was a healthcare worker with PCR-confirmed SARS-CoV-2 infection or an uninfected control (not recorded which). J is TRBJ2-7 and V is TRBV12-3 or TRBV12-4; 7 bases agree with TRBD1. Here the CDR3 DNA reads TGTGCCAGCAGTTTATGGGGGACAGCGACCTACGAGCAGTACTTC. This translates into CASSLWGTATYEQYF.